Shown below are 14 T cell receptor beta chains from a single sample sequenced in a study of a mutant IDH1 vaccine in newly diagnosed glioma. Sequencing was performed with immunoSEQ multiplex PCR; in TCRdb, only in-frame clones are kept and a portion is missing. The sample contains around 60,000 clones, more than 80% of which appear only once. Sample time point: week 35, safety follow-up. Vaccine doses each comprised 300 ug of mutant IDH1 20-mer peptide, with topical imiquimod. These receptors have no identified antigens. The source was PBMCs, collected from a glioma patient whose treatment included an IDH1 peptide vaccine. Receptor source: a man aged 40-55 years with glioma.

V is TRBV9 and J is TRBJ2-1; 7 bases agree with TRBD2. Trimming at V came to 3 bases and at J to 7 bases, leaving 13 bases not matched to a gene. The CDR3 loop spans 16 amino acids. CDR1 and CDR2 from the germline V gene are SGDLS and YYNGEE. The CDR3 here is CASSAPAGAIWNEQFF. Here the CDR3 DNA reads TGTGCCAGCAGCGCCCCGGCGGGAGCCATATGGAATGAGCAGTTCTTC. Full variable domain (remainder filled in from reference TRBV9 and TRBJ2-1): DSGVTQTPKHLITATGQRVTLRCSPRSGDLSVYWYQQSLDQGLQFLIQYYNGEERAKGNILERFSAQQFPDLHSELNLSSLELGDSALYFCASSAPAGAIWNEQFFGPGTRLTVL.

This rearrangement joins TRBV15 to TRBJ2-6; D is uncertain. The V gene's germline CDR1 is LNHNV and CDR2 YYDKDF (reference sequence). Trimming removed 2 bases at V and 2 bases at J, with 10 bases between. This CDR3 has 16 residues. This chain's CDR3 is CATSRPARAGANVLTF. The CDR3 DNA reads TGTGCCACCAGCAGACCGGCCCGGGCTGGGGCCAACGTCCTGACTTTC. Looking up the rest from reference TRBV15 and TRBJ2-6 gives the full variable domain: DAMVIQNPRYQVTQFGKPVTLSCSQTLNHNVMYWYQQKSSQAPKLLFHYYDKDFNNEADTPDNFQSRRPNTSFCFLDIRSPGLGDTAMYLCATSRPARAGANVLTFGAGSRLTVL.

The V gene is TRBV11-3, the J gene TRBJ2-1; no firm D call. CDR1 and CDR2 (germline): SGHNT, YENEEA. CDR3 size: 12 residues. Trimming cost V 5 bases and J 5 bases, with 7 bases left between them. CDR3 sequence: CASSQNDNEQFF. CDR3 bases: TGTGCCAGCAGCCAAAACGACAATGAGCAGTTCTTC.

The CDR3 DNA follows: TGTGCCAGCAGCTCTACAGGCCTCTCTGGAAACACCATATATTTT. Protein sequence: CASSSTGLSGNTIYF. J is TRBJ1-3 and V is TRBV6-6, with D perhaps TRBD1 (5 bases). The CDR3 runs to 15 residues. Germline CDR1 and CDR2: MNHNY and SVGAGI (reference sequence). Trimming took 6 bases from V and 0 from J, leaving 12 bases between them.

CDR3 amino acids: CAISGGTSVSYEQYF. CDR3 coding DNA: TGTGCCATCAGTGGAGGGACTAGCGTCTCCTACGAGCAGTACTTC. V gene TRBV10-3 combines with J gene TRBJ2-7; TRBD2 aligns across 10 bases. This CDR3 comprises 15 residues. The germline CDR1 and CDR2 sequences are ENHRY and SYGVKD. V lost 4 bases, J lost 0 bases, and 3 bases stayed unmatched.

The chain joins TRBV6-1 to TRBJ2-7; either TRBD1 or TRBD2 may fit D (6 bases each). The CDR3 is made up of 14 amino acids. V was cut by 3 bases and J by 2 bases, with 11 bases left in between. Per the germline V gene, CDR1 is MNHNS and CDR2 is SASEGT. In DNA, the CDR3 is TGTGCCAGCAGTGATTGGGGGGCCCCCTACGAGCAGTACTTC. Translation gives CASSDWGAPYEQYF.

The V call is TRBV4-3, the J call TRBJ2-3; a possible D gene is TRBD2 (6 bases). The CDR3 consists of 16 residues. V was pared by 8 bases and J by 6 bases, with 24 bases between. Germline CDR1 and CDR2: LGHNA and YSLEER. The CDR3 nucleotides read TGCGCCAGCCGAAAGAGTCTTACGGGAGTCGGTGATACGCAGTATTTT. Translated: CASRKSLTGVGDTQYF.

This clone was counted once. The rearrangement uses TRBV7-9 and TRBJ2-6; D may match TRBD1 or TRBD2 (5 bases each). The CDR3 loop spans 17 amino acids. Trimming cost V 1 base and J 3 bases, with 13 bases left between them. Looked up from germline, CDR1 is SEHNR and CDR2 is FQNEAQ (reference sequence). CDR3 nucleotide sequence: TGTGCCAGCAGCTTAGGGGGCGGACTGTTTGGGGCCAACGTCCTGACTTTC. Translating gives CASSLGGGLFGANVLTF.

V and J are TRBV14 and TRBJ2-5; 8 bases fit TRBD1. Germline assignment: CDR1 SGHDN and CDR2 FVKESK. This CDR3 is 14 amino acids long. Trimming cost V 4 bases and J 3 bases; bases outside gene matches: 4. CDR3 coding DNA: TGTGCCAGCAGCCTCAGGGGGCGAGAAGAGACCCAGTACTTC. This sequence encodes CASSLRGREETQYF.

This CDR3 reads CASLLGTGAYEQYF. The CDR3 nucleotides are TGTGCCAGCCTATTAGGGACAGGGGCCTACGAGCAGTACTTC. This chain joins TRBV2 and TRBJ2-7; 10 nucleotides agree with TRBD1. The germline V gene encodes CDR1 SNHLY and CDR2 FYNNEI. V lost 8 bases to trimming and J lost 2 bases; unmatched junction nucleotides: 6. The CDR3 is made up of 14 amino acids.

This clone occurred a few times. This chain links TRBV28 with TRBJ2-3, with a possible D match to TRBD1 (6 bases). V was pared by 4 bases and J by 2 bases, with 10 bases between. The CDR3 covers 14 residues. Germline V lookup: CDR1 MDHEN, CDR2 SYDVKM. This chain's CDR3 is CASSSGAHTDTQYF. The CDR3 DNA follows: TGTGCCAGCAGTTCAGGGGCCCACACAGATACGCAGTATTTT.

The genes are TRBV11-3 and TRBJ2-5; D possibly corresponds to TRBD2 (6 bases). Per germline, CDR1 SGHNT and CDR2 YENEEA. CDR3 length equals 14 residues. V dropped 3 bases and J dropped 2 bases, with 10 bases sitting between them. CDR3: CASSFGGMQETQYF. The CDR3 DNA follows: TGTGCCAGCAGCTTTGGCGGGATGCAAGAGACCCAGTACTTC.

The chain uses TRBV7-2 and TRBJ2-2; 7 positions match TRBD1. Trimming took 11 bases from V and 2 from J; bases not matched to a gene: 8. Per germline, CDR1 SGHTA and CDR2 FQGNSA. The CDR3 loop spans 14 amino acids. The CDR3 region has the DNA TGTGCCGGAGACGGGACAGCCAACACCGGGGAGCTGTTTTTT. Residues: CAGDGTANTGELFF.

The V and J genes are TRBV7-2 and TRBJ1-5; D is unresolved. The germline V gene encodes CDR1 SGHTA and CDR2 FQGNSA. Trimming pared 1 base from V and 9 bases from J, leaving 10 bases between. The CDR3 is made up of 13 amino acids. CDR3 region: CASSLGGSRPQHF. The CDR3, as DNA: TGTGCCAGCAGCTTAGGAGGGTCGCGGCCCCAGCATTTT.